The 2 T cell receptor beta chains listed next were all sequenced from one sample in a study of blood T cells in healthy people across ages. A sample-barcoded 5' primer and a J-beta primer mix were used in a second PCR of about 7 to 12 cycles. TCRdb re-called the 5' RACE reads with MiXCR, one entry per CDR3 protein. The sample records hundreds of thousands of distinct CDR3 sequences, about 37% being singletons. The sample was blood. The receptors derive from a man between 18 and 29 years old in good health.

This clonotype was found a few times. This chain joins TRBV7-6 and TRBJ2-5; 8 nucleotides agree with TRBD1. The assigned J gene may be wrong: the sequence end matches TRBJ2-7 better. The CDR3 sequence is 13 residues long. CDR1 and CDR2 (germline): SGHVS, FNYEAQ. CDR3 amino acids: CASSRFQGAEQYF. The DNA of the CDR3 is TGTGCCAGCAGCCGATTTCAGGGGGCCGAGCAGTACTTC.

The chain employs TRBV6-1 and TRBJ1-1; D may be TRBD1 (5 bases). Germline assignment: CDR1 MNHNS and CDR2 SASEGT. This CDR3 is 14 amino acids long. Trimming took 6 bases from V and 5 from J, leaving 16 bases between them. The chain's CDR3 is CASRVGGGGTEAFF. CDR3 sequence (DNA): TGTGCCAGCAGGGTAGGCGGGGGGGGAACTGAAGCTTTCTTT.